Listed below are T cell receptor beta chains from one sample, sequenced in a study of shared clonotypes between healthy human individuals. Using immunoSEQ multiplex PCR, the repertoire was profiled, and TCRdb retains in-frame clones only, with some absent. The sample contains about 1.5 million clones, more than 95% of which appear only once. The sample consisted of naive CD4+ T cells sorted from blood. The receptor set was obtained from a young man in good health. The CDR3 runs from the conserved cysteine through the conserved F or W. D genes are given only for firm matches. Where a row states a size, it is once, few, many or the class of an expanded clone; other rows omit it.

clone size: .; J gene: TRBJ1-1; V gene: TRBV9; D gene: TRBD1; CDR3 protein: CASSVLWTGPNTEAFF; CDR3 DNA: TGTGCCAGCAGCGTCTTGTGGACAGGGCCTAACACTGAAGCTTTCTTT
clone size: .; J gene: TRBJ2-3; V gene: TRBV5-1; D gene: TRBD2; CDR3 protein: CASSAGTSGRVTDTQYF; CDR3 DNA: TGCGCCAGCAGCGCCGGGACTAGCGGGAGGGTCACAGATACGCAGTATTTT
clone size: once; J gene: TRBJ1-2; V gene: TRBV10-3; D gene: .; CDR3 protein: CAISPRGADYGYTF; CDR3 DNA: TGTGCCATCAGTCCCAGAGGCGCGGACTATGGCTACACCTTC
clone size: .; J gene: TRBJ1-1; V gene: TRBV30; D gene: .; CDR3 protein: CAWSRQASYTEAFF; CDR3 DNA: TGTGCCTGGAGTCGCCAGGCGTCTTACACTGAAGCTTTCTTT
clone size: .; J gene: TRBJ1-2; V gene: TRBV6-1; D gene: .; CDR3 protein: CASSGQATRNYGYTF; CDR3 DNA: TGTGCCAGCAGTGGGCAGGCCACCCGCAACTATGGCTACACCTTC
clone size: .; J gene: TRBJ2-2; V gene: TRBV5-4; D gene: .; CDR3 protein: CASSWAGNTGELFF; CDR3 DNA: TGTGCCAGCAGCTGGGCGGGGAACACCGGGGAGCTGTTTTTT
clone size: .; J gene: TRBJ1-1; V gene: TRBV16; D gene: TRBD1; CDR3 protein: CASSQSPGGEAFF; CDR3 DNA: TGTGCCAGCAGCCAATCACCAGGGGGAGAAGCTTTCTTT
clone size: .; J gene: TRBJ2-2; V gene: TRBV18; D gene: TRBD2; CDR3 protein: CASSPTGLGNTGELFF; CDR3 DNA: TGTGCCAGCTCACCAACGGGACTAGGAAACACCGGGGAGCTGTTTTTT
clone size: .; J gene: TRBJ1-5; V gene: TRBV2; D gene: .; CDR3 protein: CASRPTGSEKPQHF; CDR3 DNA: TGTGCCAGCAGACCGACCGGCTCGGAAAAGCCCCAGCATTTT
clone size: few; J gene: TRBJ2-7; V gene: TRBV29-1; D gene: TRBD1; CDR3 protein: CSVGWTGGYEQYF; CDR3 DNA: TGCAGCGTTGGTTGGACAGGGGGCTACGAGCAGTACTTC
clone size: once; J gene: TRBJ1-1; V gene: TRBV11-2; D gene: TRBD1; CDR3 protein: CASSSPRGAGTEAFF; CDR3 DNA: TGTGCCAGCAGCTCTCCCAGGGGGGCAGGCACTGAAGCTTTCTTT
clone size: .; J gene: TRBJ2-7; V gene: TRBV25-1; D gene: TRBD2; CDR3 protein: CASRASGSTYEQYF; CDR3 DNA: TGTGCCAGCAGGGCTAGCGGGTCGACCTACGAGCAGTACTTC
clone size: .; J gene: TRBJ2-1; V gene: TRBV9; D gene: TRBD2; CDR3 protein: CASSVVAGGVNEQFF; CDR3 DNA: TGTGCCAGCAGCGTAGTTGCGGGAGGGGTCAATGAGCAGTTCTTC
clone size: .; J gene: TRBJ2-7; V gene: TRBV7-9; D gene: TRBD1; CDR3 protein: CASQEVGDSSYEQYF; CDR3 DNA: TGTGCCAGCCAGGAGGTCGGGGACAGCTCCTACGAGCAGTACTTC
clone size: .; J gene: TRBJ1-2; V gene: TRBV5-5; D gene: TRBD1; CDR3 protein: CASSDTGGTNYGYTF; CDR3 DNA: TGTGCCAGCAGCGATACAGGGGGCACTAACTATGGCTACACCTTC
clone size: .; J gene: TRBJ2-3; V gene: TRBV11-3; D gene: .; CDR3 protein: CASSLDGGFETDTQYF; CDR3 DNA: TGTGCCAGCAGCTTAGATGGAGGTTTTGAGACAGATACGCAGTATTTT
clone size: .; J gene: TRBJ2-7; V gene: TRBV6-1; D gene: .; CDR3 protein: CASSEQGNYEQYF; CDR3 DNA: TGTGCCAGCAGTGAACAGGGAAACTACGAGCAGTACTTC
clone size: .; J gene: TRBJ1-5; V gene: TRBV19; D gene: TRBD1; CDR3 protein: CASSISRQGGQHF; CDR3 DNA: TGTGCCAGTAGTATATCCCGACAGGGAGGCCAGCATTTT
clone size: .; J gene: TRBJ2-5; V gene: TRBV10-1; D gene: TRBD1; CDR3 protein: CASSESGTGDGETQYF; CDR3 DNA: TGCGCCAGCAGTGAGTCCGGGACAGGGGATGGGGAGACCCAGTACTTC
clone size: .; J gene: TRBJ2-5; V gene: TRBV5-5; D gene: TRBD1; CDR3 protein: CASGLTGFPVETQYF; CDR3 DNA: TGTGCCAGCGGATTGACAGGGTTCCCGGTGGAGACCCAGTACTTC
clone size: .; J gene: TRBJ2-7; V gene: TRBV7-7; D gene: .; CDR3 protein: CASSAGLPGEREQYF; CDR3 DNA: TGTGCTAGCAGCGCAGGACTACCGGGGGAGAGGGAGCAGTACTTC
clone size: .; J gene: TRBJ2-2; V gene: TRBV7-4; D gene: .; CDR3 protein: CASSSQQGVLFF; CDR3 DNA: TGTGCCAGCAGCTCGCAACAGGGAGTGCTGTTTTTT
clone size: .; J gene: TRBJ1-3; V gene: TRBV5-8; D gene: .; CDR3 protein: CASSLAWAGNTIYF; CDR3 DNA: TGTGCCAGCAGCTTGGCCTGGGCTGGAAACACCATATATTTT
clone size: .; J gene: TRBJ1-1; V gene: TRBV7-6; D gene: .; CDR3 protein: CASSPVTAWGGTEAFF; CDR3 DNA: TGTGCCAGCAGCCCGGTTACGGCGTGGGGAGGCACTGAAGCTTTCTTT
clone size: .; J gene: TRBJ1-2; V gene: TRBV18; D gene: TRBD1; CDR3 protein: CASSLPDRGQGYTF; CDR3 DNA: TGTGCCAGCTCACTTCCGGACAGGGGGCAAGGCTACACCTTC
clone size: once; J gene: TRBJ2-2; V gene: TRBV19; D gene: .; CDR3 protein: CASSIYPTRWGSTGELFF; CDR3 DNA: TGTGCCAGTAGTATTTACCCAACGCGGTGGGGGAGCACCGGGGAGCTGTTTTTT
clone size: .; J gene: TRBJ2-1; V gene: TRBV5-1; D gene: TRBD1; CDR3 protein: CASSEGQGVFWEQFF; CDR3 DNA: TGCGCCAGCAGCGAGGGACAGGGAGTATTTTGGGAGCAGTTCTTC
clone size: .; J gene: TRBJ1-4; V gene: TRBV7-2; D gene: .; CDR3 protein: CASSRDGLATNEKLFF; CDR3 DNA: TGTGCCAGCAGCCGCGACGGTCTTGCAACTAATGAAAAACTGTTTTTT
clone size: .; J gene: TRBJ2-1; V gene: TRBV9; D gene: TRBD2; CDR3 protein: CASSPGVGLAGGPREQFF; CDR3 DNA: TGTGCCAGCAGCCCCGGGGTAGGACTAGCGGGAGGGCCTCGTGAGCAGTTCTTC
clone size: .; J gene: TRBJ2-1; V gene: TRBV15; D gene: TRBD1; CDR3 protein: CATSVSTGTGNYNEQFF; CDR3 DNA: TGTGCCACCAGCGTTAGTACCGGGACAGGAAACTACAATGAGCAGTTCTTC
clone size: .; J gene: TRBJ2-1; V gene: TRBV19; D gene: TRBD2; CDR3 protein: CASSISGGRVNNEQFF; CDR3 DNA: TGTGCCAGTAGTATAAGTGGCGGGAGGGTCAACAATGAGCAGTTCTTC
clone size: .; J gene: TRBJ1-4; V gene: TRBV5-4; D gene: .; CDR3 protein: CASSYEQGQFLTNEKLFF; CDR3 DNA: TGTGCCAGCAGCTACGAACAAGGACAGTTCCTAACTAATGAAAAACTGTTTTTT
clone size: .; J gene: TRBJ2-1; V gene: TRBV5-1; D gene: .; CDR3 protein: CASSLGGTTYNEQFF; CDR3 DNA: TGCGCCAGCAGCTTAGGCGGAACTACCTACAATGAGCAGTTCTTC
clone size: .; J gene: TRBJ2-1; V gene: TRBV11-3; D gene: .; CDR3 protein: CASSLLTSDEQFF; CDR3 DNA: TGTGCCAGCAGCCTTCTGACTAGTGATGAGCAGTTCTTC
clone size: .; J gene: TRBJ2-5; V gene: TRBV5-1; D gene: TRBD2; CDR3 protein: CASSQTSGIPETQYF; CDR3 DNA: TGCGCCAGCAGCCAGACTAGCGGGATACCAGAGACCCAGTACTTC
clone size: .; J gene: TRBJ1-5; V gene: TRBV19; D gene: .; CDR3 protein: CASSTTATSNQPQHF; CDR3 DNA: TGTGCCAGTAGTACCACGGCCACGAGCAATCAGCCCCAGCATTTT
clone size: .; J gene: TRBJ2-7; V gene: TRBV28; D gene: .; CDR3 protein: CASSQQGRSSYEQYF; CDR3 DNA: TGTGCCAGCAGTCAACAAGGCAGGAGCTCCTACGAGCAGTACTTC
clone size: .; J gene: TRBJ2-1; V gene: TRBV5-1; D gene: TRBD2; CDR3 protein: CASSQLAGGLNEQFF; CDR3 DNA: TGCGCCAGCAGCCAACTAGCGGGAGGTCTCAATGAGCAGTTCTTC
clone size: .; J gene: TRBJ2-1; V gene: TRBV5-1; D gene: TRBD2; CDR3 protein: CASSYRDYGYEQFF; CDR3 DNA: TGCGCCAGCAGCTACCGGGACTATGGGTATGAGCAGTTCTTC
clone size: .; J gene: TRBJ2-5; V gene: TRBV20-1; D gene: .; CDR3 protein: CSARTGETQYF; CDR3 DNA: TGCAGTGCTAGAACAGGCGAGACCCAGTACTTC
clone size: .; J gene: TRBJ1-2; V gene: TRBV2; D gene: .; CDR3 protein: CASSARSRTAFNYGYTF; CDR3 DNA: TGTGCCAGCAGCGCCCGCTCTCGGACAGCCTTTAACTATGGCTACACCTTC
clone size: .; J gene: TRBJ1-4; V gene: TRBV18; D gene: .; CDR3 protein: CASSPTQINEKLFF; CDR3 DNA: TGTGCCAGCTCACCAACACAGATCAATGAAAAACTGTTTTTT
clone size: .; J gene: TRBJ1-2; V gene: TRBV28; D gene: .; CDR3 protein: CASSTTWGRAGYTF; CDR3 DNA: TGTGCCAGCAGTACCACTTGGGGGAGGGCCGGCTACACCTTC
clone size: .; J gene: TRBJ1-5; V gene: TRBV7-2; D gene: TRBD1; CDR3 protein: CASSRYRGPQPQHF; CDR3 DNA: TGTGCCAGCAGCCGATACAGGGGGCCGCAGCCCCAGCATTTT
clone size: .; J gene: TRBJ2-7; V gene: TRBV28; D gene: TRBD2; CDR3 protein: CASSLSKAGTNYEQYF; CDR3 DNA: TGTGCCAGCAGTTTGTCCAAAGCAGGGACTAACTACGAGCAGTACTTC
clone size: .; J gene: TRBJ1-4; V gene: TRBV19; D gene: .; CDR3 protein: CATSGTPNEKLFF; CDR3 DNA: TGTGCCACGTCCGGGACACCTAATGAAAAACTGTTTTTT
clone size: .; J gene: TRBJ2-1; V gene: TRBV5-4; D gene: .; CDR3 protein: CASSSRLAAVYEQFF; CDR3 DNA: TGTGCCAGCAGTTCCCGTCTGGCAGCGGTTTATGAGCAGTTCTTC
clone size: .; J gene: TRBJ2-1; V gene: TRBV7-9; D gene: TRBD1; CDR3 protein: CASSLAQGPSWPYMNEQFF; CDR3 DNA: TGTGCCAGCAGCTTAGCACAGGGGCCCTCCTGGCCCTACATGAATGAGCAGTTCTTC
clone size: .; J gene: TRBJ2-7; V gene: TRBV27; D gene: .; CDR3 protein: CASSFDITREQYF; CDR3 DNA: TGTGCCAGCAGTTTCGATATAACAAGGGAGCAGTACTTC